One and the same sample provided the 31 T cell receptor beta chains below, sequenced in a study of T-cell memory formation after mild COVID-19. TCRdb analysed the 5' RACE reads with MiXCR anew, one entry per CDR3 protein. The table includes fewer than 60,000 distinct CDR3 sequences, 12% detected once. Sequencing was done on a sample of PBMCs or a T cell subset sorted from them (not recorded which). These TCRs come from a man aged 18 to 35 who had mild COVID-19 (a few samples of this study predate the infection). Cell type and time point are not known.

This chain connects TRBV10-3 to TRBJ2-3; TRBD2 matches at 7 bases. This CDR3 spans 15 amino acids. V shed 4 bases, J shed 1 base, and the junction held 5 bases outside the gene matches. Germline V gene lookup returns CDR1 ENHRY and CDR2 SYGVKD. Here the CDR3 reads CAISVGGSGTDTQYF. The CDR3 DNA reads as TGTGCCATCAGTGTCGGGGGGTCTGGCACAGATACGCAGTATTTT.

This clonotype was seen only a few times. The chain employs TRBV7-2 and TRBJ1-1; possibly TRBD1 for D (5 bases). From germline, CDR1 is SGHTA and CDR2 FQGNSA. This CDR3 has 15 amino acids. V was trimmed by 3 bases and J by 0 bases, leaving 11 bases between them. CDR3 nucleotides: TGTGCCAGCAGCTTCGGGGCAGCGATGAACACTGAAGCTTTCTTT. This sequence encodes CASSFGAAMNTEAFF.

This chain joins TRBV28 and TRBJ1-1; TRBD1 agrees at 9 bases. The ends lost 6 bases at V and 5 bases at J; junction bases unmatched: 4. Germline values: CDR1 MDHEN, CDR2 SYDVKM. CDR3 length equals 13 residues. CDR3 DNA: TGTGCCAGCAGAACGACAGGGGGAACTGAAGCTTTCTTT. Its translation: CASRTTGGTEAFF. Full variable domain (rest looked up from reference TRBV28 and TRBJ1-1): DVKVTQSSRYLVKRTGEKVFLECVQDMDHENMFWYRQDPGLGLRLIYFSYDVKMKEKGDIPEGYSVSREKKERFSLILESASTNQTSMYLCASRTTGGTEAFFGQGTRLTVV.

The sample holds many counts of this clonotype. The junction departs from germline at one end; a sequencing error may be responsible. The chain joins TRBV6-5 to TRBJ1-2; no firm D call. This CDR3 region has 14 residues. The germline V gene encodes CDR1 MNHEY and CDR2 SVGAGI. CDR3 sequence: CASSDSTRKQGYTF. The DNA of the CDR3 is TGTGCCAGCAGTGACTCCACCCGTAAACAGGGCTACACCTTC.

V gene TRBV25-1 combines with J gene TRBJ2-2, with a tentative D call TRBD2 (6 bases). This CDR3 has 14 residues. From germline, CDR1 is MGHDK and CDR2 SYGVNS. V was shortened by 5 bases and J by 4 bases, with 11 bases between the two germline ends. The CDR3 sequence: CASSPRTITGELFF. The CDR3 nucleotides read TGTGCCAGCAGTCCTAGGACTATCACCGGGGAGCTGTTTTTT.

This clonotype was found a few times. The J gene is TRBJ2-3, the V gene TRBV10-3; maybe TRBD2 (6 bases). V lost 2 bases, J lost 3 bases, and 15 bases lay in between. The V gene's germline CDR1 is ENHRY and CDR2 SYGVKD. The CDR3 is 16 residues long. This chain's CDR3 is CAISERDSRGTDTQYF. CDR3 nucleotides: TGTGCCATCAGTGAGAGGGACTCCCGGGGGACAGATACGCAGTATTTT.

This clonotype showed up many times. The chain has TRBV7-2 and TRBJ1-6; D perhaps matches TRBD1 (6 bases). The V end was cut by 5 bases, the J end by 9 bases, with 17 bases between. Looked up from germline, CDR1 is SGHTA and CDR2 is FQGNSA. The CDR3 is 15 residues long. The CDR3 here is CASSPGVGAASPLHF. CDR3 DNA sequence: TGTGCCAGCAGCCCAGGGGTAGGGGCGGCTTCACCCCTCCACTTT.

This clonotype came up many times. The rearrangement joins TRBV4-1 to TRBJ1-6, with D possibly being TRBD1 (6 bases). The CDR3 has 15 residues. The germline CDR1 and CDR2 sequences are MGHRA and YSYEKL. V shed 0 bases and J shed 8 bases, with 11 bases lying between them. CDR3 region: CASSQEVTGDSPLHF. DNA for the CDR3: TGCGCCAGCAGCCAAGAGGTGACAGGAGATTCACCCCTCCACTTT.

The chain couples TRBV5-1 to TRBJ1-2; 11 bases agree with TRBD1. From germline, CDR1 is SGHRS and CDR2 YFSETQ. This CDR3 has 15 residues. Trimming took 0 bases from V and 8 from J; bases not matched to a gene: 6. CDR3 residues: CASSLAGTGGEGYTF. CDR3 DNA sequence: TGCGCCAGCAGCTTGGCCGGGACAGGGGGGGAAGGCTACACCTTC.

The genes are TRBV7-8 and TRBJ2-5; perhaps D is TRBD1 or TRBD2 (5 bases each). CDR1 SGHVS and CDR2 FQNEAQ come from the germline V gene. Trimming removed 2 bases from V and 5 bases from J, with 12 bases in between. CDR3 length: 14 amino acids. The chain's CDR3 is CASSLSGGRETQYF. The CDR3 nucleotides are TGTGCCAGCAGCTTATCTGGGGGACGGGAGACCCAGTACTTC.

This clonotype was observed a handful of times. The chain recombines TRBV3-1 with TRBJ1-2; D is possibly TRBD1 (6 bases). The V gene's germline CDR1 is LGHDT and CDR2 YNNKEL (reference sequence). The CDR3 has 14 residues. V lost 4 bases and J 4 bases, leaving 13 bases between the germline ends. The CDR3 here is CASSPQGSLYGYTF. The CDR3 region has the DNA TGTGCCAGCAGCCCACAGGGTTCCCTCTATGGCTACACCTTC.

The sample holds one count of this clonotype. This chain's CDR3 is CASRTIQGVYGYTF. The CDR3 DNA is TGCGCCAGCAGAACCATACAGGGCGTATATGGCTACACCTTC. This chain uses TRBV4-1 with TRBJ1-2; perhaps TRBD1 as D (6 bases). The germline V gene encodes CDR1 MGHRA and CDR2 YSYEKL. V shed 6 bases and J shed 5 bases, with 16 bases lying between them. This CDR3 contains 14 residues.

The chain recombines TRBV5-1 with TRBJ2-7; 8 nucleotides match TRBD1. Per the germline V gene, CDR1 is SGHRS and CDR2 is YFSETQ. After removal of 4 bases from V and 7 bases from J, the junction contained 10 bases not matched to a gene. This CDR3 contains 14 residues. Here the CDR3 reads CASSDTQGAREQYF. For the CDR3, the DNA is TGCGCCAGCAGCGATACTCAGGGGGCGAGAGAGCAGTACTTC.

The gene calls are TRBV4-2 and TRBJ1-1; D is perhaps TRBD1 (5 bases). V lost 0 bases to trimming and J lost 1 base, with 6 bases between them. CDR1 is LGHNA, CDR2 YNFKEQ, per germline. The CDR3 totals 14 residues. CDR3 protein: CASSQEGENTEAFF. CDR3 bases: TGTGCCAGCAGCCAAGAAGGGGAGAACACTGAAGCTTTCTTT.

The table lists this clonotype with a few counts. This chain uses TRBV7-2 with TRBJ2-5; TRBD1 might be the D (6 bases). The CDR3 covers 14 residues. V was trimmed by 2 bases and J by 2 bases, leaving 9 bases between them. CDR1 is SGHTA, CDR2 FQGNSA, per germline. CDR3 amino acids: CASSLSRGQETQYF. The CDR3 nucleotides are TGTGCCAGCAGCTTAAGTAGGGGGCAAGAGACCCAGTACTTC.

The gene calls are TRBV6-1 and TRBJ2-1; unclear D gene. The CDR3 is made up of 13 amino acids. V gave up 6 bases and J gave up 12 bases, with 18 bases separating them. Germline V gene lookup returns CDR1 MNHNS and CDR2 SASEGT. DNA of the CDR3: TGTGCCAGCAGGAGCCCTCAGACAATAGGGCAGTTCTTC. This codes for CASRSPQTIGQFF.

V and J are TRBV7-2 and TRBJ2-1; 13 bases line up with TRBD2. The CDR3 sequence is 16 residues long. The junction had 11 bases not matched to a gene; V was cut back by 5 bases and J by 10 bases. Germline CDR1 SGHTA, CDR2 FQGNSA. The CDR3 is CASSADRLAGGREQFF. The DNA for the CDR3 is TGTGCCAGCAGCGCCGACCGACTAGCGGGGGGAAGGGAGCAGTTCTTC.

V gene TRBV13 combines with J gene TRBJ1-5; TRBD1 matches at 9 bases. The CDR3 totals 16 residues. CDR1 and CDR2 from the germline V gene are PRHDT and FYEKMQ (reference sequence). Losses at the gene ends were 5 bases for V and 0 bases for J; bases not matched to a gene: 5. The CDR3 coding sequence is TGTGCCAGCAGCCAACAGGACAGGGGTAGCAATCAGCCCCAGCATTTT. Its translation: CASSQQDRGSNQPQHF.

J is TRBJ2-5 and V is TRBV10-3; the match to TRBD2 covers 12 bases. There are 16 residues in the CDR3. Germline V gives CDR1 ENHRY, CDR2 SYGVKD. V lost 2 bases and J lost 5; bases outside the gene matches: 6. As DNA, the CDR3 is TGTGCCATCAGTGAGGGACTAGCGGGGTTTGTGGAGACCCAGTACTTC. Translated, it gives CAISEGLAGFVETQYF.

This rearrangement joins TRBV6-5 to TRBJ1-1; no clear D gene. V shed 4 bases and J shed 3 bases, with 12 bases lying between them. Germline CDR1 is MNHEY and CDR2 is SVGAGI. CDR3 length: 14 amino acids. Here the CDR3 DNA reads TGTGCCAGCAGTTCAGCCGGGCCTCACACTGAAGCTTTCTTT. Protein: CASSSAGPHTEAFF.

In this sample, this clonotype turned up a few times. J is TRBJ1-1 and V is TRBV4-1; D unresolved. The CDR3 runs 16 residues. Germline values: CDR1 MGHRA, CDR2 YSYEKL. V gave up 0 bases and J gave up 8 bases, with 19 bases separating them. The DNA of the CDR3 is TGCGCCAGCAGCCAAGATAAGGAGGTACCCCATATGGAAGCTTTCTTT. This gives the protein CASSQDKEVPHMEAFF.

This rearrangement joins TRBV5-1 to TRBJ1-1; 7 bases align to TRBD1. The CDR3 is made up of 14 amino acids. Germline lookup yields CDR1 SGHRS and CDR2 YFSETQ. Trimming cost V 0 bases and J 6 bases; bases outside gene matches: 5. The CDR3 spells CASSLEGAAAEAFF. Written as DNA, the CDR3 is TGCGCCAGCAGCTTGGAGGGGGCGGCGGCTGAAGCTTTCTTT. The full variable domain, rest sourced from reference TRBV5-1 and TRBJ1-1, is KAGVTQTPRYLIKTRGQQVTLSCSPISGHRSVSWYQQTPGQGLQFLFEYFSETQRNKGNFPGRFSGRQFSNSRSEMNVSTLELGDSALYLCASSLEGAAAEAFFGQGTRLTVV.

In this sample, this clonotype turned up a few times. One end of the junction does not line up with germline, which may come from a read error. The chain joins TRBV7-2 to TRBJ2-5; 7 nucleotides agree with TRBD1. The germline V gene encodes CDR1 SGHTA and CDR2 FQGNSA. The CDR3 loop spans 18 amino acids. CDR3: CATSGLDRDRHPRETQYF. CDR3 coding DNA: TGTGCCACCAGCGGTTTGGACCGGGACAGACATCCGAGAGAGACCCAGTACTTC.

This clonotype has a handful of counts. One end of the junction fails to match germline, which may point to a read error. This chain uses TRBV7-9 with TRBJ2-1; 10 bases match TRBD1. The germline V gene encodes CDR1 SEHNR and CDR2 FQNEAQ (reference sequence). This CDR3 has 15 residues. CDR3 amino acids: CASSSADRGWNGQFF. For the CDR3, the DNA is TGTGCCAGCAGCTCTGCGGACAGGGGGTGGAATGGGCAGTTCTTC.

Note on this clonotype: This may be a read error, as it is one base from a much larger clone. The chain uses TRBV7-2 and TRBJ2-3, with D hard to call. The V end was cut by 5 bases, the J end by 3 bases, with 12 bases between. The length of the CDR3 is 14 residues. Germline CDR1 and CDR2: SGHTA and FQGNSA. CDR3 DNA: TGTGCCAGCAGCACAAGGTGGGAAACAGATACGCAGTATTTT. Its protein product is CASSTRWETDTQYF. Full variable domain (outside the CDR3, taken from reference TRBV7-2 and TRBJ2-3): GAGVSQSPSNKVTEKGKDVELRCDPISGHTALYWYRQSLGQGLEFLIYFQGNSAPDKSGLPSDRFSAERTGGSVSTLTIQRTQQEDSAVYLCASSTRWETDTQYFGPGTRLTVL.

The CDR3 bases are TGCGCCAGCAGTTATTGGGGTTCAGATACGCAGTATTTT. This codes for CASSYWGSDTQYF. The chain combines TRBV5-1 with TRBJ2-3; unclear D gene. The CDR3 is made up of 13 amino acids. Trimming left V 5 bases short and J 4 bases short, with 11 bases between. CDR1 is SGHRS and CDR2 is YFSETQ in the germline V gene.

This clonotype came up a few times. The CDR3 nucleotides are TGTGCCAGCAGTTTAGGGCAGGGGGCCGGCACAGATACGCAGTATTTT. Its translation is CASSLGQGAGTDTQYF. The gene calls are TRBV12-3 or TRBV12-4 and TRBJ2-3; the match to TRBD1 covers 8 bases. V was pared by 1 base and J by 1 base, with 4 bases of the junction left unmatched. The CDR3 is 16 amino acids.

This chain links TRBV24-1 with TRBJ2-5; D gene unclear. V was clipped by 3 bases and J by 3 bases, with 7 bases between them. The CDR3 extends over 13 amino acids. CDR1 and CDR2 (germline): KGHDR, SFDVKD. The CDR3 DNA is TGTGCCACCAGTGATGTGGCCGAAGAGACCCAGTACTTC. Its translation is CATSDVAEETQYF.

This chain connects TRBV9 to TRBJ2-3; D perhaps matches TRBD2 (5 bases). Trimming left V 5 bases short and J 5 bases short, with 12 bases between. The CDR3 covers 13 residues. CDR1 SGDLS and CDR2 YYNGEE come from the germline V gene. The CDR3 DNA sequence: TGTGCCAGCAGTGGAGGCGGCCGAGATACGCAGTATTTT. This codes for CASSGGGRDTQYF. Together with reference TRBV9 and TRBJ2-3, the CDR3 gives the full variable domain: DSGVTQTPKHLITATGQRVTLRCSPRSGDLSVYWYQQSLDQGLQFLIQYYNGEERAKGNILERFSAQQFPDLHSELNLSSLELGDSALYFCASSGGGRDTQYFGPGTRLTVL.

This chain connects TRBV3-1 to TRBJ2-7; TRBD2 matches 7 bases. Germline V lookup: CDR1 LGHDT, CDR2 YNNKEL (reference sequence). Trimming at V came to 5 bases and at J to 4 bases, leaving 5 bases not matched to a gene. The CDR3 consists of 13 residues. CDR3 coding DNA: TGTGCCAGCAGCTCGCGGGGGATTTACGAGCAGTACTTC. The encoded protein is CASSSRGIYEQYF.

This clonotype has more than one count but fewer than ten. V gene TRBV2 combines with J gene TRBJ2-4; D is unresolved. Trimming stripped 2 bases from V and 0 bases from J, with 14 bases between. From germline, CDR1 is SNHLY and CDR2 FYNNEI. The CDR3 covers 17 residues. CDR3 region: CASSETAIGLAKNIQYF. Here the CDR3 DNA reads TGTGCCAGCAGTGAAACGGCAATTGGGCTAGCCAAAAACATTCAGTACTTC.